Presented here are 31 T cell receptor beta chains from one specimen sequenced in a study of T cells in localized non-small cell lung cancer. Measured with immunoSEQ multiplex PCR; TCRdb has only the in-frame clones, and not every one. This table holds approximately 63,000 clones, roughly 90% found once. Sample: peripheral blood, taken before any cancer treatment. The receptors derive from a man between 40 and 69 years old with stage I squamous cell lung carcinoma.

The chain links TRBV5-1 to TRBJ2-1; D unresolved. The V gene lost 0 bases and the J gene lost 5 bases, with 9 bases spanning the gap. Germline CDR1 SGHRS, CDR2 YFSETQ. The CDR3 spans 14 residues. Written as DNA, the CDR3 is TGCGCCAGCAGCTTGGTGTCCGGAAACAATGAGCAGTTCTTC. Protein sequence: CASSLVSGNNEQFF.

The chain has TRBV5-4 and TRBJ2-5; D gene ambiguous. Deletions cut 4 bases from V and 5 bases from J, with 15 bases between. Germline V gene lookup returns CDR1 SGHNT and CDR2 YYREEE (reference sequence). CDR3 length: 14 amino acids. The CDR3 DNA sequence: TGTGCCAGCAGCCCCGGGTCAGACAAGGAGACCCAGTACTTC. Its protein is CASSPGSDKETQYF.

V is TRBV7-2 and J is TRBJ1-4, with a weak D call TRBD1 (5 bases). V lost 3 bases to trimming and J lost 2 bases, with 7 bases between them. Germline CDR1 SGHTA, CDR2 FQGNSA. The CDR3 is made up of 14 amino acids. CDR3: CASSFQGTNEKLFF. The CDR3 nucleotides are TGTGCCAGCAGCTTCCAGGGTACTAATGAAAAACTGTTTTTT. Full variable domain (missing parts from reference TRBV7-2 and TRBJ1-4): GAGVSQSPSNKVTEKGKDVELRCDPISGHTALYWYRQSLGQGLEFLIYFQGNSAPDKSGLPSDRFSAERTGGSVSTLTIQRTQQEDSAVYLCASSFQGTNEKLFFGSGTQLSVL.

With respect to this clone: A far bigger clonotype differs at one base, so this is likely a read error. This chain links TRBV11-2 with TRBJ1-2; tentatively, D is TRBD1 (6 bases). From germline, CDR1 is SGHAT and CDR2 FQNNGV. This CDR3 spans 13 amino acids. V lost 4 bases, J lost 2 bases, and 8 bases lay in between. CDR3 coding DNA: TGTGCCAGCAGCTCCGGACAGAACTATGGCTACACCTTC. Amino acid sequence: CASSSGQNYGYTF.

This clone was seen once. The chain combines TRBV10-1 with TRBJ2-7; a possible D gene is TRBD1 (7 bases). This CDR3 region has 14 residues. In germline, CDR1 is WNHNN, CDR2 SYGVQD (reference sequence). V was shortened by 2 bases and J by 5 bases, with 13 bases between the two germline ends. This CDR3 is CASSEGGTADEQYF. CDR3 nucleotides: TGCGCCAGCAGTGAGGGGGGGACAGCGGACGAGCAGTACTTC.

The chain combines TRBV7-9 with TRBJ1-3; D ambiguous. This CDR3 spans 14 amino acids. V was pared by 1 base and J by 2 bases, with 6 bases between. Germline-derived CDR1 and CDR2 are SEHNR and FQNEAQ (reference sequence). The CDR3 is CASSLGDPGNTIYF. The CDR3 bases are TGTGCCAGCAGCTTAGGGGATCCTGGAAACACCATATATTTT.

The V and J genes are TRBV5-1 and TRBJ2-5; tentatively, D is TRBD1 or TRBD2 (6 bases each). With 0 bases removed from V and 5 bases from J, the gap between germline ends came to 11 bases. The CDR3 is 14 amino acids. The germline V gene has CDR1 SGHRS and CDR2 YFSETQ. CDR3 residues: CASSLAPGAETQYF. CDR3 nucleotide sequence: TGCGCCAGCAGCTTGGCCCCGGGGGCTGAGACCCAGTACTTC.

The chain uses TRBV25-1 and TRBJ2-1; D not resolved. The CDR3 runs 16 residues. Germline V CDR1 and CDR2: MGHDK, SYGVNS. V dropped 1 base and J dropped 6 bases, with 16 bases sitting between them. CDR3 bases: TGTGCCAGCAGTGAATGGGTGTCCCCGGGTGGCAATGAGCAGTTCTTC. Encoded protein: CASSEWVSPGGNEQFF.

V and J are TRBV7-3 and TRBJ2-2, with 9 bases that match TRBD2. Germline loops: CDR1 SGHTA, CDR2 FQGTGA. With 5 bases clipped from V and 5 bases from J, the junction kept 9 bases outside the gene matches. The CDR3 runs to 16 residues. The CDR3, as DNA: TGTGCCAGCAGCAGAATTAGCGGGAGTGGGACCGGGGAGCTGTTTTTT. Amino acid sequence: CASSRISGSGTGELFF.

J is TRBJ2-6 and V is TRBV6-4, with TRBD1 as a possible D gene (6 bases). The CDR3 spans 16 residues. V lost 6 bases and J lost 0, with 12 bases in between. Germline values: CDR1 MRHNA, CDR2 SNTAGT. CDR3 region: CASSPGHFSGANVLTF. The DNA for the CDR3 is TGTGCCAGCAGCCCGGGACACTTCTCTGGGGCCAACGTCCTGACTTTC.

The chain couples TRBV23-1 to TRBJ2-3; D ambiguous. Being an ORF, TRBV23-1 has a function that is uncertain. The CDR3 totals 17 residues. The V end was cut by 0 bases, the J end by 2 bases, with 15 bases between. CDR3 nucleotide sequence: TGCGCCAGCAGTCAATCGAAGGCGGACCATTCCACAGATACGCAGTATTTT. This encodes CASSQSKADHSTDTQYF.

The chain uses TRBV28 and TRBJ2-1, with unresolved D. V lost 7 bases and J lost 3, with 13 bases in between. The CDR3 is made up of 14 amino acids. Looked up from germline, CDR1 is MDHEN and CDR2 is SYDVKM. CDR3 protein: CASTPTPGYNEQFF. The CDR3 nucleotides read TGTGCCAGCACCCCAACCCCAGGCTACAATGAGCAGTTCTTC.

The chain's CDR3 is CASCDNNEQFF. The CDR3, as DNA: TGTGCCAGCTGTGACAACAATGAGCAGTTCTTC. The genes are TRBV28 and TRBJ2-1; no clear D. CDR3 length equals 11 residues. The V gene lost 8 bases and the J gene lost 5 bases, with 7 bases spanning the gap. Looked up from germline, CDR1 is MDHEN and CDR2 is SYDVKM.

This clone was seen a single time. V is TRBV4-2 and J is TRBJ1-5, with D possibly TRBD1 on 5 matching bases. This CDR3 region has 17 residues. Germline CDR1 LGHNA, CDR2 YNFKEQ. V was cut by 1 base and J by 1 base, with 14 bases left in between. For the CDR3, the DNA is TGTGCCAGCAGCCAAGGTACCTGGGGCCCCAGCAATCAGCCCCAGCATTTT. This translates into CASSQGTWGPSNQPQHF.

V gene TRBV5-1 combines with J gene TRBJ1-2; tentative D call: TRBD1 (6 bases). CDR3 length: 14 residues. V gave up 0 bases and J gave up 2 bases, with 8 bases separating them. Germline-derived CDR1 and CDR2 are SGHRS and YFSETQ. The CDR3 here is CASSLAGDNYGYTF. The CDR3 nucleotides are TGCGCCAGCAGCTTGGCAGGGGACAACTATGGCTACACCTTC.

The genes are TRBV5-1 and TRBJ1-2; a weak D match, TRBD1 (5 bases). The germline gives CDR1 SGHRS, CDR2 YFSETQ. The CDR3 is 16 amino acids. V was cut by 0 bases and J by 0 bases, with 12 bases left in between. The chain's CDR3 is CASSLESMGPNYGYTF. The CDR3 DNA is TGCGCCAGCAGCTTGGAATCGATGGGGCCTAACTATGGCTACACCTTC.

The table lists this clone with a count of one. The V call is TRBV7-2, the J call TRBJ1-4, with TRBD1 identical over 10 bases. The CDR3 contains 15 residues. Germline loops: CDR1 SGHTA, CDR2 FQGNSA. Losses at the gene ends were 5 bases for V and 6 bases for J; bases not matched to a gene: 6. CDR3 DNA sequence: TGTGCCAGCAGCCACCCGACAGGGGGCGATGAAAAACTGTTTTTT. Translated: CASSHPTGGDEKLFF.

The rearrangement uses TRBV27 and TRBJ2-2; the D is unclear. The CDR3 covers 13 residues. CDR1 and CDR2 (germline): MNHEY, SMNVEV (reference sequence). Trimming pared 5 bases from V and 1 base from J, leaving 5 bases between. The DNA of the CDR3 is TGTGCCAGCAGTAGGCAGAACACCGGGGAGCTGTTTTTT. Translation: CASSRQNTGELFF.

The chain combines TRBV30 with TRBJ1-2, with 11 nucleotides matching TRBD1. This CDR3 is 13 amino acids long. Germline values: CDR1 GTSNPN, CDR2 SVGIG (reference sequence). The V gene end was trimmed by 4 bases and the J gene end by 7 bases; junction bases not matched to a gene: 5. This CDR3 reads CAWTQDRGLGYTF. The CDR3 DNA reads TGTGCCTGGACCCAGGACAGGGGGCTTGGCTACACCTTC.

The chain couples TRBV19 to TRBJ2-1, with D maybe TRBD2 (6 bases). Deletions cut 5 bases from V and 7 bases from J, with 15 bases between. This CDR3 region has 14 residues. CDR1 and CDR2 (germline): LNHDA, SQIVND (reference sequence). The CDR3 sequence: CASSRGTPSNEQFF. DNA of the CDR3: TGTGCCAGTAGTCGCGGGACTCCTAGTAATGAGCAGTTCTTC.

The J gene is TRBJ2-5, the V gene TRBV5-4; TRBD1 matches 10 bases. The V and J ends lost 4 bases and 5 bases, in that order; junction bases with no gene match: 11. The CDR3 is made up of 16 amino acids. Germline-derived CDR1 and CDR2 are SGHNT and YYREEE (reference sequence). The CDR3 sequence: CASSRSGQGSWETQYF. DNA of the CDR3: TGTGCCAGCAGCCGCTCGGGACAGGGGTCTTGGGAGACCCAGTACTTC. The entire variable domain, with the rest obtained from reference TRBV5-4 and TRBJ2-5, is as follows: ETGVTQSPTHLIKTRGQQVTLRCSSQSGHNTVSWYQQALGQGPQFIFQYYREEENGRGNFPPRFSGLQFPNYSSELNVNALELDDSALYLCASSRSGQGSWETQYFGPGTRLLVL.

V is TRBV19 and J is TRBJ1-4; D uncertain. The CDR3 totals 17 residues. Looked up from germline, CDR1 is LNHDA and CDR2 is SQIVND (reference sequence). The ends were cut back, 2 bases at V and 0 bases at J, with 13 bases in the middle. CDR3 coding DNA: TGTGCCAGTAGTATAATGCTCCCAGATGCAACTAATGAAAAACTGTTTTTT. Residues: CASSIMLPDATNEKLFF. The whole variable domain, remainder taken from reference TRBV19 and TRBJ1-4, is DGGITQSPKYLFRKEGQNVTLSCEQNLNHDAMYWYRQDPGQGLRLIYYSQIVNDFQKGDIAEGYSVSREKKESFPLTVTSAQKNPTAFYLCASSIMLPDATNEKLFFGSGTQLSVL.

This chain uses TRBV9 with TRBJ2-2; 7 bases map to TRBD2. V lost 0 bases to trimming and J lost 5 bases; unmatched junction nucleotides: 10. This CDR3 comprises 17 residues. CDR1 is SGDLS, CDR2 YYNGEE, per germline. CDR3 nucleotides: TGTGCCAGCAGCGTAGGGCTGGCTAGCGGCAAAACCGGGGAGCTGTTTTTT. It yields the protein CASSVGLASGKTGELFF.

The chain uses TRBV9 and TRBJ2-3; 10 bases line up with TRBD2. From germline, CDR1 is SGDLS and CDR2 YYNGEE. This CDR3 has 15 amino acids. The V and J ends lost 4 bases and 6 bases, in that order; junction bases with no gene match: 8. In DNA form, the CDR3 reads TGTGCCAGCAGCCTAGCGGGAGATGGGGGCGATACGCAGTATTTT. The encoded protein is CASSLAGDGGDTQYF. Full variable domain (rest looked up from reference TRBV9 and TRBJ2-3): DSGVTQTPKHLITATGQRVTLRCSPRSGDLSVYWYQQSLDQGLQFLIQYYNGEERAKGNILERFSAQQFPDLHSELNLSSLELGDSALYFCASSLAGDGGDTQYFGPGTRLTVL.

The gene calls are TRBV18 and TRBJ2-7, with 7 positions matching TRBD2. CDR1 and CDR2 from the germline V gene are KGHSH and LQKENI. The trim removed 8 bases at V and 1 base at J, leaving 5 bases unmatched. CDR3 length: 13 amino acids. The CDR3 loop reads CASHTSVSYEQYF. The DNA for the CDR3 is TGTGCCAGCCACACTAGCGTGTCCTACGAGCAGTACTTC.

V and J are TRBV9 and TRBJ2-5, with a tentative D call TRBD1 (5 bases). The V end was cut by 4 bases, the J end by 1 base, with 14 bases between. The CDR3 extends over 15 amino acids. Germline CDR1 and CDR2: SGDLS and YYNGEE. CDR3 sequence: CASSSPTRGQETQYF. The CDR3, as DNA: TGTGCCAGCAGCTCCCCAACAAGGGGCCAAGAGACCCAGTACTTC.

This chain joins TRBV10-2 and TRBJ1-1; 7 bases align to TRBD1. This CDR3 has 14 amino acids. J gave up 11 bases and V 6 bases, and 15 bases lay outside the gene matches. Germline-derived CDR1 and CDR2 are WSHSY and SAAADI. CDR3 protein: CASRDTGTALRAFF. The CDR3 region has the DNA TGCGCCAGCAGGGACACCGGGACAGCCCTGAGGGCTTTCTTT.

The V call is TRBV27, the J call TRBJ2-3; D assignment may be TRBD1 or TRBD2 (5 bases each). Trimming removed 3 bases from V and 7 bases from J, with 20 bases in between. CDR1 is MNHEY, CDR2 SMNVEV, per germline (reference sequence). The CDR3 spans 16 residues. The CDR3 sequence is CASSFRDARRVNTQYF. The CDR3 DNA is TGTGCCAGCAGTTTTCGGGACGCCCGAAGGGTAAATACGCAGTATTTT.

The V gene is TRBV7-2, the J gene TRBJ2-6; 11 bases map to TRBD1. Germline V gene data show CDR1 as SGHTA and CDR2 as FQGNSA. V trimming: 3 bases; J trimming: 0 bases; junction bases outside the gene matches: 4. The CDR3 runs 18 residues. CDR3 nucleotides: TGTGCCAGCAGCTTGGGACAGGGGGACCCCTCTGGGGCCAACGTCCTGACTTTC. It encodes CASSLGQGDPSGANVLTF.

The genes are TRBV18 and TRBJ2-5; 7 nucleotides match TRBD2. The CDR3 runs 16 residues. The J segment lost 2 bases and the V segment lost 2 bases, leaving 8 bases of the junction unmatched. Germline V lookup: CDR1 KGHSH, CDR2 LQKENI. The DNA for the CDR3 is TGTGCCAGCTCACCAAGGACTAGTGATGGGCAAGAGACCCAGTACTTC. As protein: CASSPRTSDGQETQYF. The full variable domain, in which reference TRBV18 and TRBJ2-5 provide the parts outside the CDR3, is NAGVMQNPRHLVRRRGQEARLRCSPMKGHSHVYWYRQLPEEGLKFMVYLQKENIIDESGMPKERFSAEFPKEGPSILRIQQVVRGDSAAYFCASSPRTSDGQETQYFGPGTRLLVL.

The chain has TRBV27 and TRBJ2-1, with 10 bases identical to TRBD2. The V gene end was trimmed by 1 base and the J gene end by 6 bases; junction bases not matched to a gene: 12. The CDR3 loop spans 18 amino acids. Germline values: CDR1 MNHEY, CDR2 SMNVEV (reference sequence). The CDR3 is CASSLWALAGAFGNEQFF. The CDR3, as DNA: TGTGCCAGCAGTTTATGGGCCCTAGCGGGAGCTTTTGGCAATGAGCAGTTCTTC.